The sequence of this T cell receptor (beta chain) was determined in a study of a mutant IDH1 vaccine in newly diagnosed glioma. Study in general: Of treated patients, 62.5% were men and 37.5% women, averaging around 40 years. Earlier therapy was either radiotherapy, temozolomide, or both, and most got both.

Clones were read by immunoSEQ multiplex PCR, and TCRdb kept only the in-frame ones, dropping some. The table shows about 40,000 clones, with 80% to 85% occurring only once. The CDR3 extends over 18 amino acids. J gave up 5 bases and V 0 bases, and 4 bases lay outside the gene matches. The germline gives CDR1 LGHNA, CDR2 YNFKEQ. Worth noting for this clone: Its matching antigen is unknown.

Findings of the study overall: Changes to the top peripheral T cell clonotypes appeared unrelated to pseudoprogression.

Time point here: week 11, during vaccination. Topical imiquimod was applied with each vaccine dose, which held 300 ug of mutant IDH1 20-mer peptide. Each astrocytoma in the donors was new, WHO grade 3 or 4, IDH1-mutant and ATRX-lost. The sequence derives from a man aged 35 to 55 with glioma. The material sequenced was PBMCs, taken from a glioma patient whose treatment included an IDH1 peptide vaccine. The genes are TRBV4-2 and TRBJ2-2; 15 bases are shared with TRBD2. The chain's CDR3 is CASSQEGLAGGWTGELFF. CDR3 nucleotide sequence: TGTGCCAGCAGCCAAGAAGGACTAGCGGGAGGGTGGACCGGGGAGCTGTTTTTT.